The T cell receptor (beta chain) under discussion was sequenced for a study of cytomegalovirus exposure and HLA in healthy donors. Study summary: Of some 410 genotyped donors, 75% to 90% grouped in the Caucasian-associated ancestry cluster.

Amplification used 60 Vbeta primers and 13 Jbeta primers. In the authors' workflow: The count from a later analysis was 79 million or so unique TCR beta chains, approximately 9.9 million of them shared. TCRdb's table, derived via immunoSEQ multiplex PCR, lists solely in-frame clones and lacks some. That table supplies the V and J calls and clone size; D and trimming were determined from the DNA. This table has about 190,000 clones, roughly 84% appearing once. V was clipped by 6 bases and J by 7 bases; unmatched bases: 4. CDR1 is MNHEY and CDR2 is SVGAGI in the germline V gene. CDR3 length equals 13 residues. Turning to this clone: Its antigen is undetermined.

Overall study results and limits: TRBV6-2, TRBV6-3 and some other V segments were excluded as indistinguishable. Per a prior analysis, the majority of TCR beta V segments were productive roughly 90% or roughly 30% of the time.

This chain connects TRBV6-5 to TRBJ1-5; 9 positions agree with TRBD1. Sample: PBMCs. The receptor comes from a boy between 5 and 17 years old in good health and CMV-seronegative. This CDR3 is CASRDRGEQPQHF. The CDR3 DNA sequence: TGTGCCAGCAGGGACAGGGGAGAGCAGCCCCAGCATTTT.